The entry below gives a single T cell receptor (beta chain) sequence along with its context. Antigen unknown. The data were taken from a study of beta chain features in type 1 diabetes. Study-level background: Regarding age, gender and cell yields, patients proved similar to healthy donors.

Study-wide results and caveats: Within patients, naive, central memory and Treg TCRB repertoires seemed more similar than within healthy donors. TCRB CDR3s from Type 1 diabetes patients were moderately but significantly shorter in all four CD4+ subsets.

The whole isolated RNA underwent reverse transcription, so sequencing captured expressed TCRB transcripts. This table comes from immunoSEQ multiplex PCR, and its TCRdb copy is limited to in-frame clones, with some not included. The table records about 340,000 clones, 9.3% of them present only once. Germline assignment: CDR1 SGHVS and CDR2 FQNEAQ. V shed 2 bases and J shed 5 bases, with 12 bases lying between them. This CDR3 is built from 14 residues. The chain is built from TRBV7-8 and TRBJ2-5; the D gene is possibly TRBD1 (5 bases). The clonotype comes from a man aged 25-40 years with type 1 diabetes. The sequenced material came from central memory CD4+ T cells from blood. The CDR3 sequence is CASSLSQGWETQYF. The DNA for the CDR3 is TGTGCCAGCAGCTTATCTCAGGGTTGGGAGACCCAGTACTTC.